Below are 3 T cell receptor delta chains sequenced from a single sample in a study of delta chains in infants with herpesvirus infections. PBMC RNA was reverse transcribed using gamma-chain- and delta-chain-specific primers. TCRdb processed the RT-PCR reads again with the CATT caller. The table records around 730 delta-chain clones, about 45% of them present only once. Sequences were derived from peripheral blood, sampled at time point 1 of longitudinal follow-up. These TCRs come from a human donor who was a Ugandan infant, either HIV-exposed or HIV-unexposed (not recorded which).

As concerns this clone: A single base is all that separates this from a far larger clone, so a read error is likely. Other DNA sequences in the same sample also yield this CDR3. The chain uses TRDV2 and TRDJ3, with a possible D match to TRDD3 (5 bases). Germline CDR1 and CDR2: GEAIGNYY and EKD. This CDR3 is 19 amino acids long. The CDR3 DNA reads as TGTGCCTGTGACACCGCGGATAAGGGTTTCACCTGGGACACCCGACAAATGTTTTTC. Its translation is CACDTADKGFTWDTRQMFF.

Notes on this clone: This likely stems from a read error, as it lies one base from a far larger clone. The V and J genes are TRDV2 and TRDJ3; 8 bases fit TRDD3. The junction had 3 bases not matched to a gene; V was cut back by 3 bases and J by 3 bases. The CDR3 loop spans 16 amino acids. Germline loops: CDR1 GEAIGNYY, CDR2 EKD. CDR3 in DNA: TGTGCCTGTGACGGGATACGCGTCTGGGACACCCGACAGATGTTTTTC. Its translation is CACDGIRVWDTRQMFF.

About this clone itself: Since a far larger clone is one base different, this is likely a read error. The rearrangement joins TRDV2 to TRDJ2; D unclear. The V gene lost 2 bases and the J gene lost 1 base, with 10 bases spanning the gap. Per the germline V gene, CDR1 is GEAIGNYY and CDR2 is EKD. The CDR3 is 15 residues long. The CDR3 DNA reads TGTGCCTGTGACATACTGAGGGATTTGACAGCACAACTCTTCTTT. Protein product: CACDILRDLTAQLFF.